This TCR beta chain is from a study of blood T cell repertoires in COVID-19. Study context: COVID-19 samples, acute and convalescent, were from the United States, Italy and Spain. Sources were T cells, B-cell-depleted T cells, or PBMCs; the material itself was cDNA or gDNA.

This clone showed up just once. Per the original data handling: Using reference gene primer amplification, nucleated cell counts were estimated. Data came from immunoSEQ multiplex PCR; TCRdb stores just in-frame clones and leaves some out. That table gives V, J and clone size, and the DNA gave D and trimming. Among 300,000 to 400,000 clones listed, around nine tenths were seen once. V shed 2 bases and J shed 2 bases, with 7 bases lying between them. The length of the CDR3 is 15 residues. From germline, CDR1 is SGHAT and CDR2 FQNNGV. The TCR sequence derives from a woman between 45 and 60 years old with active or convalescent COVID-19. The chain joins TRBV11-2 to TRBJ1-6, with D unclear. Sequencing was carried out using peripheral blood. The CDR3 is CASSLQQTYNSPLHF. The CDR3 nucleotides are TGTGCCAGCAGCTTACAACAGACCTATAATTCACCCCTCCACTTT.